Below are 19 T cell receptor beta chains sequenced from a single sample in a study of graft-versus-host responses after intestinal transplantation. This table comes from immunoSEQ multiplex PCR, and its TCRdb copy is limited to in-frame clones, with some not included. The profile shows under 150,000 clones, approximately 95% of them singletons. These TCRs are of unknown antigen specificity. The source was unstimulated CD8+ T cells sorted from spleen or lymph node cells, collected before intestinal transplant. Source of these receptors: a human donor who received an intestinal transplant.

The gene calls are TRBV5-4 and TRBJ2-1, with 8 bases that match TRBD2. Germline CDR1 and CDR2: SGHNT and YYREEE (reference sequence). CDR3 length: 15 amino acids. J lost 2 bases, V lost 4 bases, and 5 bases had no gene match. CDR3 nucleotide sequence: TGTGCCAGCAGCCCGAGCGGGAGTGCCTACAATGAGCAGTTCTTC. It specifies CASSPSGSAYNEQFF. The full variable domain, completed using reference TRBV5-4 and TRBJ2-1, is ETGVTQSPTHLIKTRGQQVTLRCSSQSGHNTVSWYQQALGQGPQFIFQYYREEENGRGNFPPRFSGLQFPNYSSELNVNALELDDSALYLCASSPSGSAYNEQFFGPGTRLTVL.

The chain is built from TRBV11-3 and TRBJ1-1; D is undetermined. Trimming shortened V by 3 bases and J by 0 bases, and 2 bases separated the two germline ends. Germline V CDR1 and CDR2: SGHNT, YENEEA. The CDR3 runs 12 residues. CDR3 bases: TGTGCCAGCAGCTTCCTGAACACTGAAGCTTTCTTT. Translating it yields CASSFLNTEAFF. Supplemented by reference TRBV11-3 and TRBJ1-1, the full variable domain reads EAGVVQSPRYKIIEKKQPVAFWCNPISGHNTLYWYLQNLGQGPELLIRYENEEAVDDSQLPKDRFSAERLKGVDSTLKIQPAELGDSAVYLCASSFLNTEAFFGQGTRLTVV.

The V call is TRBV27, the J call TRBJ1-2, with a tentative D call TRBD1 (5 bases). Germline assignment: CDR1 MNHEY and CDR2 SMNVEV (reference sequence). The germline V and J ends were trimmed by 3 bases and 7 bases, with 18 bases remaining between them. This CDR3 has 15 amino acids. CDR3 in amino acids: CASSFFRKGFIGYTF. The CDR3 DNA reads as TGTGCCAGCAGTTTTTTCCGGAAGGGGTTTATTGGCTACACCTTC.

The genes are TRBV19 and TRBJ2-7; 13 bases are a match to TRBD2. V was pared by 1 base and J by 3 bases, with 0 bases of the junction left unmatched. This CDR3 comprises 15 residues. From germline, CDR1 is LNHDA and CDR2 SQIVND (reference sequence). The CDR3 DNA reads as TGTGCCAGTAGTATAGGGACTAGCGGGAGCTACGAGCAGTACTTC. Translating it yields CASSIGTSGSYEQYF.

This chain connects TRBV30 to TRBJ1-1, with a tentative D call TRBD1 (5 bases). The CDR3 sequence is 13 residues long. V was cut by 1 base and J by 6 bases, with 12 bases left in between. Per germline, CDR1 GTSNPN and CDR2 SVGIG (reference sequence). CDR3 DNA: TGTGCCTGGAGTGCTTCTTGGGGGGCTGAAGCTTTCTTT. Translation: CAWSASWGAEAFF.

This chain uses TRBV27 with TRBJ2-3; no clear D gene. The ends were cut back, 2 bases at V and 2 bases at J, with 14 bases in the middle. In germline, CDR1 is MNHEY, CDR2 SMNVEV (reference sequence). The CDR3 covers 16 residues. The chain's CDR3 is CASSLRAGSFTDTQYF. The CDR3 region has the DNA TGTGCCAGCAGTTTAAGGGCTGGATCCTTCACAGATACGCAGTATTTT.

The V call is TRBV7-2, the J call TRBJ1-5; 9 nucleotides align to TRBD1. V dropped 5 bases and J dropped 4; count of bases not matched to a gene: 6. CDR1 is SGHTA and CDR2 is FQGNSA in the germline V gene. This CDR3 has 15 residues. Written as DNA, the CDR3 is TGTGCCAGCAGCCCTGGGACAGGGAGGAATCAGCCCCAGCATTTT. It encodes CASSPGTGRNQPQHF.

This sequence joins TRBV11-2 and TRBJ2-5; D may be TRBD2 (6 bases). The J call may be wrong; the DNA end is better matched by TRBJ2-7. This CDR3 has 15 residues. Per germline, CDR1 SGHAT and CDR2 FQNNGV. The CDR3 DNA is TGTGCCAGCAGCTTCCCCGGGACTGGGTCCTACGAGCAGTACTTC. Its protein product is CASSFPGTGSYEQYF.

The chain combines TRBV9 with TRBJ2-7; 7 nucleotides agree with TRBD1. The CDR3 has 16 amino acids. Germline values: CDR1 SGDLS, CDR2 YYNGEE. Unmatched junction bases numbered 6, after V lost 0 bases and J lost 0 bases. For the CDR3, the DNA is TGTGCCAGCAGCGTAGCTGCCAGGGGGTCCTCCTACGAGCAGTACTTC. Encoded protein: CASSVAARGSSYEQYF.

About this clone itself: Other DNA sequences of this sample code for an identical CDR3. The V and J genes are TRBV11-2 and TRBJ2-7, with 13 nucleotides matching TRBD2. Trimming cost V 5 bases and J 6 bases; bases outside gene matches: 16. Germline V gives CDR1 SGHAT, CDR2 FQNNGV. This CDR3 comprises 18 residues. CDR3 nucleotides: TGTGCCAGCAGCCTATGGACTAGCGGGAGAGCAGGGCGAGGCGAGCAGTACTTC. This gives the protein CASSLWTSGRAGRGEQYF.

J is TRBJ1-1 and V is TRBV7-8; no clear D. Trimming cost V 1 base and J 6 bases, with 12 bases left between them. CDR1 is SGHVS, CDR2 FQNEAQ, per germline. The CDR3 runs 14 residues. The CDR3 DNA follows: TGTGCCAGCAGCTTAGGGACCTTCTTCGCTGAAGCTTTCTTT. As protein: CASSLGTFFAEAFF.

The V gene is TRBV5-4, the J gene TRBJ2-7; D remains unclear. The V end was cut by 1 base, the J end by 0 bases, with 5 bases between. CDR3 size: 13 residues. Per the germline V gene, CDR1 is SGHNT and CDR2 is YYREEE (reference sequence). Here the CDR3 reads CASSLSVSYEQYF. CDR3 bases: TGTGCCAGCAGCTTGAGTGTCTCCTACGAGCAGTACTTC.

The chain carries TRBV2 and TRBJ2-3; D remains ambiguous. Germline CDR1 SNHLY, CDR2 FYNNEI. The ends were cut back, 1 base at V and 0 bases at J, with 5 bases in the middle. CDR3 length: 14 amino acids. The CDR3 loop reads CASSEGESTDTQYF. In DNA form, the CDR3 reads TGTGCCAGCAGTGAAGGAGAGAGCACAGATACGCAGTATTTT.

The chain joins TRBV5-6 to TRBJ2-1; 14 positions agree with TRBD2. J was trimmed by 2 bases and V by 2 bases; bases with no gene match: 6. Germline V lookup: CDR1 SGHDT, CDR2 YYEEEE. This CDR3 region has 18 residues. DNA for the CDR3: TGTGCCAGCAGCTTAGAGGGACTAGCGGGAGCGGCCTACAATGAGCAGTTCTTC. Protein product: CASSLEGLAGAAYNEQFF.

This clone turned up a few times. V gene TRBV5-8 combines with J gene TRBJ1-5; no definite D call. CDR1 is SGHTS, CDR2 YDEGEE, per germline. The V end lost 3 bases, the J end lost 0 bases, and 13 bases lay between the germline ends. The CDR3 consists of 16 residues. The CDR3 DNA reads as TGTGCCAGCAGCTCCCAATGGGTCGATAGCAATCAGCCCCAGCATTTT. Residues: CASSSQWVDSNQPQHF.

The chain has TRBV28 and TRBJ1-5; possible D gene TRBD1, 5 bases. V was trimmed by 5 bases and J by 5 bases, leaving 16 bases between them. This CDR3 spans 15 amino acids. CDR1 and CDR2 from the germline V gene are MDHEN and SYDVKM. CDR3 nucleotides: TGTGCCAGCAGTCCTACATGGGGGGTGTATCAGCCCCAGCATTTT. Its translation: CASSPTWGVYQPQHF. Filled out from reference TRBV28 and TRBJ1-5, the complete variable domain reads DVKVTQSSRYLVKRTGEKVFLECVQDMDHENMFWYRQDPGLGLRLIYFSYDVKMKEKGDIPEGYSVSREKKERFSLILESASTNQTSMYLCASSPTWGVYQPQHFGDGTRLSIL.

This sequence joins TRBV10-1 and TRBJ2-7, with D perhaps being TRBD1 or TRBD2 (5 bases each). This CDR3 comprises 15 residues. V lost 2 bases and J lost 3, with 14 bases in between. Germline CDR1 is WNHNN and CDR2 is SYGVQD (reference sequence). This CDR3 reads CASSEIRGAYYEQYF. CDR3 sequence (DNA): TGCGCCAGCAGTGAGATCCGGGGCGCATACTACGAGCAGTACTTC.

The V call is TRBV15, the J call TRBJ2-3, with D uncertain. V was clipped by 0 bases and J by 6 bases, with 10 bases between them. Germline V gives CDR1 LNHNV, CDR2 YYDKDF (reference sequence). The CDR3 length is 14 residues. CDR3 loop: CATSRERGIDTQYF. CDR3 bases: TGTGCCACCAGCAGAGAGAGAGGAATTGATACGCAGTATTTT.

J is TRBJ2-7 and V is TRBV4-1; 7 bases agree with TRBD1. Germline CDR1 reads MGHRA; CDR2 reads YSYEKL. The V segment lost 8 bases and the J segment 1 base; nucleotides outside the gene matches: 5. The CDR3 has 13 amino acids. This chain's CDR3 is CASAWDRSYEQYF. The CDR3 DNA reads TGCGCCAGCGCCTGGGACAGATCCTACGAGCAGTACTTC.